Shown below are 17 T cell receptor beta chains from a single sample sequenced in a study of T cell responses to AZD1222 COVID-19 vaccine. Data came from immunoSEQ multiplex PCR; TCRdb stores just in-frame clones and leaves some out. Seen here are 95,000 to 100,000 clones, roughly 86% observed once, and the top ten hold around 1.5%. Sequencing was performed on peripheral blood, taken on day 0 of AZD1222 vaccination. These receptors were taken from an adult in good health.

The chain employs TRBV18 and TRBJ2-2, with 7 nucleotides matching TRBD1. The germline gives CDR1 KGHSH, CDR2 LQKENI. V shed 6 bases and J 7 bases; nucleotides not matched to a gene: 8. CDR3 length equals 14 residues. CDR3 sequence: CASSLGQVVGELFF. The CDR3, as DNA: TGTGCCAGCTCCCTCGGACAGGTCGTCGGGGAGCTGTTTTTT.

The V and J genes are TRBV11-3 and TRBJ2-7; 10 nucleotides line up with TRBD1. V was pared by 5 bases and J by 6 bases, with 7 bases of the junction left unmatched. This CDR3 has 14 residues. CDR1 is SGHNT, CDR2 YENEEA, per germline. The DNA for the CDR3 is TGTGCCAGCAGCCCCCGACAGGGGGCCGGCGAGCAGTACTTC. Protein product: CASSPRQGAGEQYF. The complete variable domain, with remaining parts taken from reference TRBV11-3 and TRBJ2-7, reads EAGVVQSPRYKIIEKKQPVAFWCNPISGHNTLYWYLQNLGQGPELLIRYENEEAVDDSQLPKDRFSAERLKGVDSTLKIQPAELGDSAVYLCASSPRQGAGEQYFGPGTRLTVT.

V gene TRBV27 combines with J gene TRBJ2-6, with D unresolved. The CDR3 is made up of 15 amino acids. Per the germline V gene, CDR1 is MNHEY and CDR2 is SMNVEV (reference sequence). V shed 5 bases and J shed 4 bases, with 12 bases lying between them. The chain's CDR3 is CASSPVSSGANVLTF. CDR3 bases: TGTGCCAGCAGTCCAGTATCTTCGGGGGCCAACGTCCTGACTTTC.

The rearrangement uses TRBV9 and TRBJ2-1; D unresolved. Trimming stripped 3 bases from V and 5 bases from J, with 3 bases between. Germline CDR1 SGDLS, CDR2 YYNGEE. The CDR3 totals 11 residues. The CDR3 sequence: CASSANNEQFF. DNA for the CDR3: TGTGCCAGCAGCGCGAACAATGAGCAGTTCTTC.

This clone was observed a handful of times. The chain uses TRBV30 and TRBJ1-3; the D gene is possibly TRBD1 (6 bases). Germline CDR1 reads GTSNPN; CDR2 reads SVGIG (reference sequence). Deletions cut 2 bases from V and 0 bases from J, with 11 bases between. The CDR3 is 15 amino acids. CDR3 sequence: CAWSKDRVSGNTIYF. In nucleotides, the CDR3 is TGTGCCTGGAGTAAGGACAGAGTCTCTGGAAACACCATATATTTT.

CDR3 protein: CASSTPGDRGSNTGELFF. The CDR3 DNA is TGTGCCAGCAGCACCCCGGGGGACAGGGGATCGAACACCGGGGAGCTGTTTTTT. The J gene is TRBJ2-2, the V gene TRBV6-2 or TRBV6-3, with 10 bases matching TRBD1. Trimming took 6 bases from V and 0 from J; bases not matched to a gene: 10. In germline, CDR1 is MNHEY, CDR2 SVGEGT. This CDR3 region has 18 residues.

The gene calls are TRBV9 and TRBJ2-6; D is uncertain. Per germline, CDR1 SGDLS and CDR2 YYNGEE. This CDR3 is 14 amino acids long. V shed 3 bases and J shed 4 bases, with 8 bases lying between them. For the CDR3, the DNA is TGTGCCAGCAGCGCCCCTCTGGGGGCCAACGTCCTGACTTTC. Protein: CASSAPLGANVLTF. Full variable domain (remainder filled in from reference TRBV9 and TRBJ2-6): DSGVTQTPKHLITATGQRVTLRCSPRSGDLSVYWYQQSLDQGLQFLIQYYNGEERAKGNILERFSAQQFPDLHSELNLSSLELGDSALYFCASSAPLGANVLTFGAGSRLTVL.

This clone was detected only a few times. The V gene is TRBV28, the J gene TRBJ2-2, with TRBD1 identical over 9 bases. This CDR3 has 16 amino acids. CDR1 MDHEN and CDR2 SYDVKM come from the germline V gene. J was trimmed by 5 bases and V by 3 bases; bases with no gene match: 7. The CDR3 DNA sequence: TGTGCCAGCAGTTTGGAGACAGGGGGAAAGACCGGGGAGCTGTTTTTT. Translation: CASSLETGGKTGELFF.

The genes are TRBV30 and TRBJ1-4; 9 nucleotides line up with TRBD1. Germline CDR1 GTSNPN, CDR2 SVGIG (reference sequence). The CDR3 has 14 residues. V was pared by 3 bases and J by 7 bases, with 6 bases of the junction left unmatched. The CDR3: CAWRRQGVIEKLFF. CDR3 DNA: TGTGCCTGGAGACGACAGGGGGTAATTGAAAAACTGTTTTTT.

This sequence joins TRBV30 and TRBJ1-1, with D possibly matching TRBD1 (5 bases). From germline, CDR1 is GTSNPN and CDR2 SVGIG (reference sequence). Trimming left V 0 bases short and J 8 bases short, with 13 bases between. This CDR3 region has 13 residues. As DNA, the CDR3 is TGTGCCTGGAGTGTACTGAGGGGCGGCGAAGCTTTCTTT. As protein: CAWSVLRGGEAFF.

The chain employs TRBV4-1 and TRBJ1-4; TRBD1 matches 8 bases. The CDR3 contains 16 residues. Germline loops: CDR1 MGHRA, CDR2 YSYEKL. V lost 5 bases, J lost 0 bases, and 5 bases stayed unmatched. The CDR3: CASSSGQGATNEKLFF. CDR3 nucleotide sequence: TGCGCCAGCAGCTCCGGACAGGGAGCAACTAATGAAAAACTGTTTTTT.

This clone was counted only a few times. The V and J genes are TRBV2 and TRBJ2-1, with D perhaps assigned TRBD1 or TRBD2 (5 bases each). Trimming removed 5 bases at V and 5 bases at J, with 19 bases between. Germline assignment: CDR1 SNHLY and CDR2 FYNNEI. The CDR3 spans 16 residues. The DNA of the CDR3 is TGTGCCAGCAGTATTACGACAGCGGAGACCCACAATGAGCAGTTCTTC. The encoded protein is CASSITTAETHNEQFF.

In nucleotides, the CDR3 is TGTGCCAGCAGTTCGGGGCGGGGAGCAGGCAGTCACACCATATATTTT. Residues: CASSSGRGAGSHTIYF. The V and J genes are TRBV28 and TRBJ1-3; possibly TRBD1 for D (5 bases). Germline values: CDR1 MDHEN, CDR2 SYDVKM. CDR3 length: 16 amino acids. Trimming shortened V by 4 bases and J by 8 bases, and 21 bases separated the two germline ends.

The V gene is TRBV7-2, the J gene TRBJ2-7, with D unclear. The CDR3 has 13 amino acids. CDR1 is SGHTA and CDR2 is FQGNSA in the germline V gene. Trimming cost V 2 bases and J 6 bases, with 11 bases left between them. The DNA for the CDR3 is TGTGCCAGCAGCTTATCGGTTTTGAGCGAGCAGTACTTC. It is translated as CASSLSVLSEQYF.

The CDR3 protein is CASSSDAGEYNEQFF. CDR3 in DNA: TGCGCCAGCAGCTCCGACGCGGGAGAGTACAATGAGCAGTTCTTC. The J gene is TRBJ2-1, the V gene TRBV5-1; 7 nucleotides align to TRBD2. CDR3 length: 15 residues. V lost 3 bases to trimming and J lost 4 bases; unmatched junction nucleotides: 7. Germline CDR1 and CDR2: SGHRS and YFSETQ.

The V and J genes are TRBV30 and TRBJ1-3; the match to TRBD1 covers 8 bases. CDR1 GTSNPN and CDR2 SVGIG come from the germline V gene (reference sequence). The V gene end was trimmed by 2 bases and the J gene end by 2 bases; junction bases not matched to a gene: 5. The CDR3 spans 15 residues. CDR3 residues: CAWSPGRGPGNTIYF. In DNA form, the CDR3 reads TGTGCCTGGAGTCCGGGCAGGGGGCCTGGAAACACCATATATTTT.

The rearrangement links TRBV20-1 to TRBJ2-3; no definite D call. Germline V gene sequence: CDR1 DFQATT, CDR2 SNEGSKA (reference sequence). This CDR3 region has 11 residues. The germline V and J ends were trimmed by 7 bases and 4 bases, with 9 bases remaining between them. CDR3 in amino acids: CSVRAPDTQYF. DNA of the CDR3: TGCAGTGTTAGGGCACCAGATACGCAGTATTTT.